These 2 T cell receptor beta chains came from one sample sequenced in a study of circulating CD8 cells and anti-PD-1 response in melanoma (TCRdb year 2020). Four subsets defined by PD-1 and/or TIGIT were sorted from live CD3+CD8+TCRalphabeta+ cells on a BD FACSAria II cell sorter. This sample was sequenced with a NextSeq 500. The QIAseq Immune Repertoire RNA Library Kit, Human TCR Panel was used to prepare TCR libraries from around 14 ng of total RNA. TCRdb ran its own pipeline on the public reads, namely fastp trimming at Q25 and MiXCR clone calling, and kept in-frame beta chains. A single entry per CDR3 protein holds the most common genes and DNA from its merged rows. The sample table contains about 590 distinct CDR3 sequences; only one count was recorded for 7.9% of them. The ten largest make up roughly 30% of the sample. Sequenced here: CD8+ T cells from PBMCs, sampled at baseline or after one month of anti-PD-1 therapy (not recorded which). Receptors were obtained from a human donor with melanoma.

This clonotype ranks as large. CDR3 sequence: CASSQAEGAGSYEQYF. The CDR3 DNA reads as TGTGCCAGCAGCCAAGCCGAGGGAGCGGGAAGCTACGAGCAGTACTTC. The rearrangement uses TRBV4-2 and TRBJ2-7; TRBD2 agrees at 7 bases. The CDR3 runs 16 residues. Per the germline V gene, CDR1 is LGHNA and CDR2 is YNFKEQ. V trimming: 1 base; J trimming: 3 bases; junction bases outside the gene matches: 9.

By sample fraction, this clonotype is large. V is TRBV12-3 or TRBV12-4 and J is TRBJ2-1; possible D gene TRBD1, 6 bases. The CDR3 sequence is 15 residues long. V gave up 1 base and J gave up 1 base, with 8 bases separating them. The CDR3 bases are TGTGCCAGCAGTTTAGTCGGACAGTCCTACAATGAGCAGTTCTTC. As protein: CASSLVGQSYNEQFF.